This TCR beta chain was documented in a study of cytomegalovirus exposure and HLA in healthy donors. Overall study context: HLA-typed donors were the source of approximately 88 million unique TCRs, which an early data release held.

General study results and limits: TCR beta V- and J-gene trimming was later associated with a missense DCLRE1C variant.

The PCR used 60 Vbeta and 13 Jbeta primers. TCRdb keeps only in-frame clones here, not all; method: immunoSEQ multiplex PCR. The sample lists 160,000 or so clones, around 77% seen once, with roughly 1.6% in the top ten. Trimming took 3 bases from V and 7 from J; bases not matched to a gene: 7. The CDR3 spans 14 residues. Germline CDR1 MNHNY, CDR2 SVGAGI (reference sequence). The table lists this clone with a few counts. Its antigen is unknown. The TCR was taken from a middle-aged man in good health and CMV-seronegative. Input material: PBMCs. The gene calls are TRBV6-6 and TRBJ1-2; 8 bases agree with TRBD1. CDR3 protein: CASSYTSDRAGYTF. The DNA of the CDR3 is TGTGCCAGCAGTTATACCTCGGACAGGGCTGGCTACACCTTC.